This record covers a single TCR beta chain. No antigen is known for it. The CDR3 has 15 amino acids. CDR1 is KGHSH, CDR2 LQKENI, per germline. The V gene lost 6 bases and the J gene lost 5 bases, with 19 bases spanning the gap. These data belong to a study of graft-versus-host responses after intestinal transplantation. Findings and limits, study-wide: Patients with graft-donor T cell macrochimerism had high graft-versus-host to host-versus-graft clonal ratios in allografts.

The repertoire was sequenced with immunoSEQ multiplex PCR; TCRdb's copy has only in-frame clones and lacks some. The sample consists of just under 90,000 clones, around four fifths of them appearing once. The V gene is TRBV18, the J gene TRBJ1-2; D not resolved. This receptor was taken from a human donor who received an intestinal transplant. The sample was unstimulated CD8+ T cells sorted from spleen or lymph node cells, taken before intestinal transplant. The DNA of the CDR3 is TGTGCCAGCTCGCCCCTCCCAGGCCATGGGTATGGCTACACCTTC. As protein: CASSPLPGHGYGYTF.